This T cell receptor beta chain originates from a study of blood T cell repertoires in COVID-19. Study at large: Sources were T cells, B-cell-depleted T cells, or PBMCs; the material itself was cDNA or gDNA.

Clinical histories supplied by participants themselves formed the basis of cohort assignment. There are 17 residues in the CDR3. The germline gives CDR1 KGHSH, CDR2 LQKENI. V lost 2 bases and J lost 7, with 23 bases in between. This table comes from immunoSEQ multiplex PCR, and its TCRdb copy is limited to in-frame clones, with some not included. The table shows 350,000 to 450,000 clones, with approximately 87% occurring only once. Sequences were obtained from PBMCs or T cells enriched from blood (not recorded which). This receptor was taken from a middle-aged man in a cohort exposed to, infected with or recovered from COVID-19 (not recorded which). The V gene is TRBV18, the J gene TRBJ1-2; D perhaps matches TRBD1 (5 bases). CDR3 region: CASSPTTSPRVKSGYTF. The DNA of the CDR3 is TGTGCCAGCTCACCAACAACGTCCCCCAGGGTTAAAAGTGGCTACACCTTC.